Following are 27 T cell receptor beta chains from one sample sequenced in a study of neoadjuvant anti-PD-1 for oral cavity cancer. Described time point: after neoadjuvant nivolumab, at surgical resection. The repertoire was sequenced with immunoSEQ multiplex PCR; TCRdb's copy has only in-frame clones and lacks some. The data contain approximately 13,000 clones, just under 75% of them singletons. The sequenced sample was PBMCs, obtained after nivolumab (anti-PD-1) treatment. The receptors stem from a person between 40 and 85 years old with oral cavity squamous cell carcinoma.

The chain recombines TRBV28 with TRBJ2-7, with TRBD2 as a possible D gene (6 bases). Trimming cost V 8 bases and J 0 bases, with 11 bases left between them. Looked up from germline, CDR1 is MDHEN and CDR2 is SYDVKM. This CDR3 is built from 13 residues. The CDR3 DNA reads TGTGCCAGCCTAGCGCCGAACTCCTACGAGCAGTACTTC. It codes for CASLAPNSYEQYF. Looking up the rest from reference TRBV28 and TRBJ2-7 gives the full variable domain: DVKVTQSSRYLVKRTGEKVFLECVQDMDHENMFWYRQDPGLGLRLIYFSYDVKMKEKGDIPEGYSVSREKKERFSLILESASTNQTSMYLCASLAPNSYEQYFGPGTRLTVT.

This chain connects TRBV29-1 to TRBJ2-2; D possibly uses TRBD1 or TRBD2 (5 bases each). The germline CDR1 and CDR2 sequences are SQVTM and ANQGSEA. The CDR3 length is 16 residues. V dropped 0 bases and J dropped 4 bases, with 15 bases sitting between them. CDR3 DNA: TGCAGCGTTGAAGATGAGAGGGGCTTTGGCACCGGGGAGCTGTTTTTT. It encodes CSVEDERGFGTGELFF.

CDR3 protein: CAWSVVLAGYEQYF. The CDR3 DNA reads as TGTGCCTGGAGTGTTGTACTAGCGGGCTACGAGCAGTACTTC. This chain uses TRBV30 with TRBJ2-7; 9 bases fit TRBD2. CDR1 is GTSNPN, CDR2 SVGIG, per germline (reference sequence). This CDR3 has 14 amino acids. J was trimmed by 3 bases and V by 0 bases; bases with no gene match: 3.

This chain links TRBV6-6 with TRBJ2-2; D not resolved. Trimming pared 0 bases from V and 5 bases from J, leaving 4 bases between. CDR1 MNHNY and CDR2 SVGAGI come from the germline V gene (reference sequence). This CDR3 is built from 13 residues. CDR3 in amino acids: CASSYSLTGELFF. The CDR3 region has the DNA TGTGCCAGCAGTTACTCGTTGACCGGGGAGCTGTTTTTT.

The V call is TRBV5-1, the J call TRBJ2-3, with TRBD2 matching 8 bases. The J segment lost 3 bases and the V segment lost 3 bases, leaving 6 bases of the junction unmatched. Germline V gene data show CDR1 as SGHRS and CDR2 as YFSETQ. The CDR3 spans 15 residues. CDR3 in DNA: TGCGCCAGCAGCTACAGACTAGCGAGTACAGATACGCAGTATTTT. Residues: CASSYRLASTDTQYF.

The CDR3 region is CASSQLRGYGYTF. Here the CDR3 DNA reads TGTGCCAGCAGCCAGTTGAGGGGGTATGGCTACACCTTC. The V call is TRBV14, the J call TRBJ1-2; perhaps TRBD1 as D (6 bases). CDR1 and CDR2 from the germline V gene are SGHDN and FVKESK. CDR3 length equals 13 residues. Between the trimmed V and J ends, which lost 3 bases and 5 bases, there was a span of 10 bases.

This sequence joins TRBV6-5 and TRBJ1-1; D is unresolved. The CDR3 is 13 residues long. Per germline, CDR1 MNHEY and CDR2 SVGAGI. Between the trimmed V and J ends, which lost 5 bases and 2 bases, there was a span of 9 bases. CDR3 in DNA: TGTGCCAGCAGTGCGATACAAAACACTGAAGCTTTCTTT. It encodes CASSAIQNTEAFF.

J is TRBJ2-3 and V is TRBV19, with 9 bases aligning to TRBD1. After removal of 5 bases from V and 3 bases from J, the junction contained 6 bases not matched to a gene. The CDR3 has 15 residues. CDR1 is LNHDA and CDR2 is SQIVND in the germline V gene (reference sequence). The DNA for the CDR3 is TGTGCCAGTAGTCCGGACAGGGGCGAAACAGATACGCAGTATTTT. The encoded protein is CASSPDRGETDTQYF. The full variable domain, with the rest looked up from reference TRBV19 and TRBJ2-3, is DGGITQSPKYLFRKEGQNVTLSCEQNLNHDAMYWYRQDPGQGLRLIYYSQIVNDFQKGDIAEGYSVSREKKESFPLTVTSAQKNPTAFYLCASSPDRGETDTQYFGPGTRLTVL.

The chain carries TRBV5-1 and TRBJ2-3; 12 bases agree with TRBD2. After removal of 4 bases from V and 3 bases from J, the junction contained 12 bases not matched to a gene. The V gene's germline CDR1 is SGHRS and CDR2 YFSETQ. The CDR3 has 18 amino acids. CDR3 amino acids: CASSDRLAGAPGTDTQYF. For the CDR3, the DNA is TGCGCCAGCAGCGACAGACTAGCGGGAGCCCCGGGAACAGATACGCAGTATTTT.

CDR3: CASRMDSATYEQYF. CDR3 nucleotide sequence: TGTGCCAGCAGGATGGACAGCGCTACCTACGAGCAGTACTTC. The chain uses TRBV7-6 and TRBJ2-7; D might be TRBD1 (6 bases). The ends were cut back, 6 bases at V and 2 bases at J, with 14 bases in the middle. Germline values: CDR1 SGHVS, CDR2 FNYEAQ. There are 14 residues in the CDR3.

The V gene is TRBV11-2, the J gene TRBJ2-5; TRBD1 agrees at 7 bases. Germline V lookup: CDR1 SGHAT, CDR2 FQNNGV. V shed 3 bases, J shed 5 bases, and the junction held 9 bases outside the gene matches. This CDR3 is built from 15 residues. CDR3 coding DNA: TGTGCCAGCAGCTTTGACAGGGCCCCCGGTGAGACCCAGTACTTC. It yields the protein CASSFDRAPGETQYF.

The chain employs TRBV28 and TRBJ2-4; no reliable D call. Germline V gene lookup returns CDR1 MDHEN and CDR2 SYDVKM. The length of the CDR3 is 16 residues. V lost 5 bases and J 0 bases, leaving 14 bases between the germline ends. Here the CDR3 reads CASSVGQGLAKNIQYF. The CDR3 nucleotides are TGTGCCAGCAGTGTAGGCCAAGGGCTAGCCAAAAACATTCAGTACTTC. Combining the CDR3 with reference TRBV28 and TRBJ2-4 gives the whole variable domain DVKVTQSSRYLVKRTGEKVFLECVQDMDHENMFWYRQDPGLGLRLIYFSYDVKMKEKGDIPEGYSVSREKKERFSLILESASTNQTSMYLCASSVGQGLAKNIQYFGAGTRLSVL.

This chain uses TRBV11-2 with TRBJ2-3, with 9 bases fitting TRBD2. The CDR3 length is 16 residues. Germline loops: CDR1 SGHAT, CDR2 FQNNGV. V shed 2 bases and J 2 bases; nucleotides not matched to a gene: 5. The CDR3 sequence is CASSLTLAGATDTQYF. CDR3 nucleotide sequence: TGTGCCAGCAGCTTAACACTAGCGGGCGCCACAGATACGCAGTATTTT.

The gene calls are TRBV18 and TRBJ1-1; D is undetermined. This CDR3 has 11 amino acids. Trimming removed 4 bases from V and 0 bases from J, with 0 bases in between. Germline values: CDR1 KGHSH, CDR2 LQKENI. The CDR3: CASSLNTEAFF. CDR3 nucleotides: TGTGCCAGCTCACTGAACACTGAAGCTTTCTTT.

CDR3 nucleotide sequence: TGTGCCAGCAGCTTGGCAGGAACGAACACCGGGGAGCTGTTTTTT. Encoded protein: CASSLAGTNTGELFF. The V gene is TRBV11-2, the J gene TRBJ2-2, with D uncertain. Trimming removed 3 bases at V and 0 bases at J, with 8 bases between. This CDR3 is built from 15 residues. The germline V gene encodes CDR1 SGHAT and CDR2 FQNNGV.

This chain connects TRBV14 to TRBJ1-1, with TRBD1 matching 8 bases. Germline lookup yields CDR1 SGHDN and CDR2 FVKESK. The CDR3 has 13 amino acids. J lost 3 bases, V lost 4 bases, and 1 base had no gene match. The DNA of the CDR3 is TGTGCCAGCAGCCGGACAGGGCACACTGAAGCTTTCTTT. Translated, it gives CASSRTGHTEAFF.

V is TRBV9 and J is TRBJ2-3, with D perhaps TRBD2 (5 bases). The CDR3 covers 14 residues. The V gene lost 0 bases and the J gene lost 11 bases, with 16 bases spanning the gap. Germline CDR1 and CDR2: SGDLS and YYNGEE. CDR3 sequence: CASSVGTGPEEQYF. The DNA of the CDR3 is TGTGCCAGCAGCGTAGGGACTGGGCCAGAGGAGCAGTATTTT.

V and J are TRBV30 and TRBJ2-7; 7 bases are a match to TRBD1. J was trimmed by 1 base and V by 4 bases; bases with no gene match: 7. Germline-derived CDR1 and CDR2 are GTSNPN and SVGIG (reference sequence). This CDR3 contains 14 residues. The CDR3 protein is CAWTRQGLSYEQYF. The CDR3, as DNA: TGTGCCTGGACGCGACAGGGTTTGTCCTACGAGCAGTACTTC.

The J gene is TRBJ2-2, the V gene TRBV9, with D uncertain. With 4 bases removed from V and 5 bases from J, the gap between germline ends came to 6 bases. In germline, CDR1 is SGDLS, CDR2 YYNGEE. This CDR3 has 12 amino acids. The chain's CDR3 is CASSIGTGELFF. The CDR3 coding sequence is TGTGCCAGCAGCATAGGGACCGGGGAGCTGTTTTTT.

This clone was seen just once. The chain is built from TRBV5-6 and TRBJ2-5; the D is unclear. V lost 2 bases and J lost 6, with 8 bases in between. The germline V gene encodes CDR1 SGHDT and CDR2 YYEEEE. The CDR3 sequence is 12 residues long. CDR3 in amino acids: CASSLGPKTQYF. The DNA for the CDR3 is TGTGCCAGCAGCTTAGGCCCGAAGACCCAGTACTTC.

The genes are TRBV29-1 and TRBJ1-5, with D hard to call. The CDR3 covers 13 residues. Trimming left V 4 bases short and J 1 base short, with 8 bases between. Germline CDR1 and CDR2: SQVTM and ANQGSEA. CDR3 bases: TGCAGCGTTGGCGAGGGCAGCAATCAGCCCCAGCATTTT. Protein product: CSVGEGSNQPQHF.

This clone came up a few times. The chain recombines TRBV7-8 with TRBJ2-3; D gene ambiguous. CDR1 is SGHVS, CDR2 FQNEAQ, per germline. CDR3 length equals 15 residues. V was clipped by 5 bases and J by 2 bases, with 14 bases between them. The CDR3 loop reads CASSPGWATTDTQYF. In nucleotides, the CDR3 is TGTGCCAGCAGCCCCGGTTGGGCTACCACAGATACGCAGTATTTT.

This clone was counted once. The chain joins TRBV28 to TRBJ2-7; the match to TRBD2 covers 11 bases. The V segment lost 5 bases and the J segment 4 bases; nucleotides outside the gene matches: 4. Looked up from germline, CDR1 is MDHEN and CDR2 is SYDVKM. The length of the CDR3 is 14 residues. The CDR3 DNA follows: TGTGCCAGCAGTACTAGCGGGAGTTTATACGAGCAGTACTTC. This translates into CASSTSGSLYEQYF.

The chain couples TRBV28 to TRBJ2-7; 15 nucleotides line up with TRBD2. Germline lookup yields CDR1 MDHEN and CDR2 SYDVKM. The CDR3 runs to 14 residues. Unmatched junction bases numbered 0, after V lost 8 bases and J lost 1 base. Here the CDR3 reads CASGLAGGSYEQYF. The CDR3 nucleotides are TGTGCCAGCGGACTAGCGGGAGGGTCCTACGAGCAGTACTTC.

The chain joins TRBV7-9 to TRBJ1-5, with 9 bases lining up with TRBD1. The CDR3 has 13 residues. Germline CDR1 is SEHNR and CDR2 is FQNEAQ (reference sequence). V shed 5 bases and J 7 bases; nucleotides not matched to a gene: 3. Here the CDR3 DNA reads TGTGCCAGCAGCCGACAGGGGGACCAGCCCCAGCATTTT. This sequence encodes CASSRQGDQPQHF.

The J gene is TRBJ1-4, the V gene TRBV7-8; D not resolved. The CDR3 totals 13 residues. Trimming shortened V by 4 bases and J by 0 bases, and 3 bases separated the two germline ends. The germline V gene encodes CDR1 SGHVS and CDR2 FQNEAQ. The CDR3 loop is CASSSTTNEKLFF. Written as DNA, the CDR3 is TGTGCCAGCAGCTCCACAACTAATGAAAAACTGTTTTTT.

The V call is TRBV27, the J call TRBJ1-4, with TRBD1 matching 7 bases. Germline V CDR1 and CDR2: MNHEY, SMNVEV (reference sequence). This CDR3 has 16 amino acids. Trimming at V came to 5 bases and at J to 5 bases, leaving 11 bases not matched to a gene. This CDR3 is CASSALVQGGNEKLFF. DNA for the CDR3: TGTGCCAGCAGTGCCCTAGTCCAGGGGGGGAATGAAAAACTGTTTTTT.